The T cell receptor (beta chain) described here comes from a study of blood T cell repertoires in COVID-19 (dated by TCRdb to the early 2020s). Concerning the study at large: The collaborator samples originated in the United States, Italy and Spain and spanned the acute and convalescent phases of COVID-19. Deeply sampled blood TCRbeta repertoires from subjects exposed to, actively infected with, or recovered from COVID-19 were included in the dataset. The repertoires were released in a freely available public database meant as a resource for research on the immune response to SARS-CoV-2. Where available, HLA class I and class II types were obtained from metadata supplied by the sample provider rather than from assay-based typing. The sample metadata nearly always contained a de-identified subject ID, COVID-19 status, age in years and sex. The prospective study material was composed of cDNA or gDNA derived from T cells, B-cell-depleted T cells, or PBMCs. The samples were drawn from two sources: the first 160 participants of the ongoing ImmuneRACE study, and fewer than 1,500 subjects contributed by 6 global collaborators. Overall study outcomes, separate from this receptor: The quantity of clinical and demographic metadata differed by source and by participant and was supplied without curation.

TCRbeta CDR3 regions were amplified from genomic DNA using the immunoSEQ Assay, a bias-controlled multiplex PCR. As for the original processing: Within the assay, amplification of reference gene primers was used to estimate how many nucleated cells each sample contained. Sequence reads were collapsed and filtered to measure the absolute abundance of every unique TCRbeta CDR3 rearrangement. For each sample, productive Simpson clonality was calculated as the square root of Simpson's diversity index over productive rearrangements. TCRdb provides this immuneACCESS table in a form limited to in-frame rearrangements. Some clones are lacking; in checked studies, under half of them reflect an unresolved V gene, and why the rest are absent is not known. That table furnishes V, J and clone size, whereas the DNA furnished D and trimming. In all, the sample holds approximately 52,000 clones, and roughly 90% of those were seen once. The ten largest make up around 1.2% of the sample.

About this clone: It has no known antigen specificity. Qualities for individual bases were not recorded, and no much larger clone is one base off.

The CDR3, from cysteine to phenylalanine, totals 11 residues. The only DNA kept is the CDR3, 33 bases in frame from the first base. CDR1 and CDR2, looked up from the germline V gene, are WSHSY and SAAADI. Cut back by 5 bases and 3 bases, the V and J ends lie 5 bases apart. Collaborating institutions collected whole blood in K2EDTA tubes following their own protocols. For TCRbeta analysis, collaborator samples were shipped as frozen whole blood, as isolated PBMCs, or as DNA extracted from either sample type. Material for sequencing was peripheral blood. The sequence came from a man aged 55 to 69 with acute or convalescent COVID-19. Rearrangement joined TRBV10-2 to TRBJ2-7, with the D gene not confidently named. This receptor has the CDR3 CASSPHYEQYF. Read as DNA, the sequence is TGCGCCAGCAGTCCCCACTACGAGCAGTACTTC.